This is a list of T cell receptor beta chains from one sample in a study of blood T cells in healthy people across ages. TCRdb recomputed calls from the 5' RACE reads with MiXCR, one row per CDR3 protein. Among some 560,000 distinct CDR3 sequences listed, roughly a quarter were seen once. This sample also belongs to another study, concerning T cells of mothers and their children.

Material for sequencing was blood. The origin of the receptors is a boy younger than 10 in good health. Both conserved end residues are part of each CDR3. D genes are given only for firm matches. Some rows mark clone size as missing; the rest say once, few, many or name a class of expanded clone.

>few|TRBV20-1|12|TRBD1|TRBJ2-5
CSASQGVKTQYF
TGCAGTGCTTCACAGGGGGTAAAGACCCAGTACTTC
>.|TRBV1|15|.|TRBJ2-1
CISSQAGPTYNEQFF
TGCATCAGCAGCCAAGCGGGACCTACCTACAATGAGCAGTTCTTC
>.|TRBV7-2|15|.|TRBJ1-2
CASSLGEYRFYGYTF
TGTGCCAGCAGCTTAGGGGAGTATCGTTTCTATGGCTACACCTTC
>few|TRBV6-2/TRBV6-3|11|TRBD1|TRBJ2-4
CASSSNRDRYF
TGTGCCAGCAGTTCAAACCGGGACAGGTACTTC
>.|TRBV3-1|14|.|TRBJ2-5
CASSQEVVWETQYF
TGTGCCAGCAGCCAAGAAGTCGTTTGGGAGACCCAGTACTTC
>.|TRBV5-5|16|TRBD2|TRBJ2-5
CASSGSTSGGAETQYF
TGTGCCAGCAGCGGATCGACTAGCGGGGGGGCGGAGACCCAGTACTTC
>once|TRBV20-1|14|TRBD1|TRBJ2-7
CSARGTGQPYEQYF
TGCAGTGCTAGGGGGACAGGACAACCTTACGAGCAGTACTTC
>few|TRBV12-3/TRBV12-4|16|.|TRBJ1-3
CASSTTRGRSGNTIYF
TGTGCCAGCAGCACGACTAGGGGTCGCTCTGGAAACACCATATATTTT
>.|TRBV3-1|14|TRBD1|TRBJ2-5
CASSQDRGPETQYF
TGTGCCAGCAGCCAAGACAGGGGGCCTGAGACCCAGTACTTC
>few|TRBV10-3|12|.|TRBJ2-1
CAISPGQGAGVF
TGTGCCATCAGTCCGGGGCAGGGGGCGGGAGTCTTC
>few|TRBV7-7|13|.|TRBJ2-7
CAGSALIGYEQYF
TGTGCCGGCAGCGCCCTTATTGGGTACGAGCAGTACTTC
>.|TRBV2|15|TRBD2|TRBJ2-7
CASSGASGKYYEQYF
TGTGCCAGCAGTGGGGCTAGCGGGAAGTATTACGAGCAGTACTTC
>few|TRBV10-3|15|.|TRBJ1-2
CATSESWGRNYGYTF
TGTGCCACCAGTGAGTCCTGGGGAAGGAACTATGGCTACACCTTC
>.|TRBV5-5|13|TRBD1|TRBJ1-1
CASSVTGKVEAFF
TGTGCCAGCAGTGTGACAGGGAAGGTTGAAGCTTTCTTT
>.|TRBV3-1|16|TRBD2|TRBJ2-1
CASSQTSGHSYNEQFF
TGTGCCAGCAGCCAGACTAGCGGGCACTCCTACAATGAGCAGTTCTTC
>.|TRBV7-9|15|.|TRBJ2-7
CASSLGFGGSYEQYF
TGTGCCAGCAGCTTAGGGTTTGGTGGGTCCTACGAGCAGTACTTC
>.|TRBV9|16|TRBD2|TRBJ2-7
CASSPSGTSSSYEQYF
TGTGCCAGCAGCCCTTCCGGGACTAGCAGCTCCTACGAGCAGTACTTC
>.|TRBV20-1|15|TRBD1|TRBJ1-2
CSAKRGTGGFDGYTF
TGCAGTGCTAAACGCGGGACAGGGGGGTTCGATGGCTACACCTTC